These T cell receptor beta chains were read from a single sample in a study of Graves' ophthalmopathy and Graves' hyperthyroidism. TCRdb processed the multiplex PCR reads anew with MiXCR; each CDR3 protein has one entry. The top ten hold roughly 3% of the sample, which has about 660,000 distinct CDR3 sequences, 35% to 45% seen once. Material for sequencing was peripheral blood. These receptor sequences come from an adult man with Graves' ophthalmopathy. Both conserved end residues are part of each CDR3. D genes are given only for firm matches. Not every row has a clone size; where given, it reads once, few, many or a size class.

j_gene,abundance,d_gene,v_gene,CDR3aa,CDR3nt
TRBJ1-4,-,-,TRBV20-1,CSARWGARNEKLFF,TGCAGTGCTAGATGGGGGGCGCGGAATGAAAAACTGTTTTTT
TRBJ1-4,few,-,TRBV7-9,CASSQDHGGLTNEKLFF,TGTGCCAGCAGCCAAGATCATGGCGGGCTTACTAATGAAAAACTGTTTTTT
TRBJ2-7,-,TRBD1,TRBV5-1,CASVGQGGYEQYF,TGCGCCAGCGTTGGACAGGGGGGTTACGAGCAGTACTTC
TRBJ1-6,many,-,TRBV20-1,CSARGLNYNSPLHF,TGCAGTGCTAGAGGTCTGAACTATAATTCACCCCTCCACTTT
TRBJ2-7,-,-,TRBV12-3/TRBV12-4,CAGSQSNEQYF,TGTGCCGGCAGCCAATCAAACGAGCAGTACTTC
TRBJ1-4,-,-,TRBV19,CASRVTGTGNEKLFF,TGTGCCAGTAGGGTTACCGGGACGGGGAATGAAAAACTGTTTTTT
TRBJ1-2,-,-,TRBV3-1,CASSPLKGSGYTF,TGTGCCAGCAGTCCGCTCAAGGGGTCTGGCTACACCTTC
TRBJ2-2,few,-,TRBV7-8,CASSLLGRGASNTGELFF,TGTGCCAGCAGCTTACTTGGACGGGGGGCCTCTAACACCGGGGAGCTGTTTTTT
TRBJ2-2,many,-,TRBV7-3,CASSLNANTGELFF,TGTGCCAGCAGCTTAAACGCGAACACCGGGGAGCTGTTTTTT
TRBJ2-7,many,TRBD2,TRBV7-8,CASSPRTRPSYEQYF,TGTGCCAGCAGCCCAAGGACTAGGCCGTCCTACGAGCAGTACTTC
TRBJ1-3,few,-,TRBV19,CASSIGLLVRNSGNTIYF,TGTGCCAGTAGTATAGGTCTCCTGGTTAGAAACTCTGGAAACACCATATATTTT
TRBJ1-2,-,TRBD1,TRBV4-2,CASSPDYGTAFYGYTF,TGTGCCAGCTCACCTGACTACGGGACAGCCTTCTATGGCTACACCTTC
TRBJ1-1,many,-,TRBV2,CASTRRNTEAFF,TGTGCCAGCACCCGACGGAACACTGAAGCTTTCTTT
TRBJ1-1,-,-,TRBV2,CASSAGRMNTEAFF,TGTGCCAGCAGTGCCGGTCGAATGAACACTGAAGCTTTCTTT
TRBJ1-2,-,-,TRBV6-6,CASTQQWRDGYTF,TGTGCCAGCACTCAACAGTGGAGGGACGGCTACACCTTC
TRBJ1-1,few,TRBD1,TRBV5-4,CATYRGPGVTEAFF,TGTGCCACCTACAGGGGGCCGGGAGTTACTGAAGCTTTCTTT
TRBJ1-4,many,-,TRBV2,CASRPGQPNEKLFF,TGTGCCAGCCGCCCAGGACAGCCAAATGAAAAACTGTTTTTT
TRBJ2-7,-,TRBD1,TRBV7-9,CASSQAPTGPPYEQYF,TGCGCCAGCAGCCAAGCTCCGACAGGGCCCCCCTACGAGCAGTACTTC